This entry is about one TCR beta chain. Only a few counts were recorded for this clonotype. The antigen it binds to is not known. No base-level quality is on record; no much larger clone is a single base apart. The treatment or condition label here, explained by the study, means: allogeneic hematopoietic cell transplantation with graft depleted of TCRalphabeta T cells and CD19 B cells. The children who served as transplant recipients had been given grafts of TCRalphabeta/CD19-depleted allogeneic hematopoietic cells. Libraries were made using PCR. For sequencing, an Illumina HiSeq 2500 was employed. To normalize quantification of the TCRbeta repertoire, the TCR libraries were built with molecular barcoding that relied on unique molecular identifiers. TCRdb cleaned the public reads at Q25 with fastp, built clones with MiXCR and kept in-frame beta chains. Duplicate CDR3 protein sequences are folded into a single record with the most common DNA and genes. The sample table lists hundreds of thousands of distinct CDR3 sequences, around 15% of them with a count of one. The top ten clonotypes cover around 41% of the sample.

The sample originates from a study of T-cell reconstitution after alpha-beta-depleted transplantation in children (dated by TCRdb to the mid-2010s). For the wider study: The study quantitatively tracked T-cell immune reconstitution after TCRalphabeta/CD19-depleted allogeneic hematopoietic cell transplantation in children using TCR repertoire profiling.

Findings and caveats that apply to the study as a whole: Over the following months the frequencies of hyperexpanded clones went down, and after one year T-cell counts and TCRbeta diversity were mostly credited to newly produced T cells. About two months after transplant, the apparently early recovery of alphabetaT-cell counts reportedly depended on just several hundred clones that had expanded rapidly and came from non-depleted graft cells. In some patients, the high TCRbeta diversity seen at day 60 was put down to recipient T cells and intrathymic progenitors that had survived conditioning.

Specimen: PBMCs, mostly from graft donor cells, collected 360 days after TCRalphabeta/CD19-depleted stem cell transplant. The sequence was collected from a male patient aged 2-9 years who had a stem cell transplant for acute lymphoblastic leukemia, so the T cells may come from the graft donor.

The CDR3 protein: CASSSAGTSNDEQFF. Here is the DNA: TGTGCCAGCAGCTCCGCCGGGACTAGCAACGATGAGCAGTTCTTC. The rearrangement joined TRBV7-3 to TRBJ2-1; the junction holds 9 bases that match TRBD2. CDR1 and CDR2, per the germline V gene, are SGHTA and FQGTGA. After removal of 4 bases from V and 8 bases from J, the junction retains 9 bases not matched to a gene. The CDR3 has 15 amino acids, counting the end cysteine and phenylalanine. Only CDR3 DNA remains: 45 bases, in frame from the first base.